The TCR beta chain described here comes from a study of blood T cell repertoires in COVID-19. Study at large: There were acute and convalescent COVID-19 samples, and they came from the United States, Italy and Spain.

The protocol was immunoSEQ multiplex PCR, while the TCRdb copy is restricted to in-frame clones and leaves out a portion. The top ten hold approximately 5.8% of the sample, which has tens of thousands of clones, 86% seen once. This CDR3 has 14 amino acids. Germline V gene data show CDR1 as SEHNR and CDR2 as FQNEAQ (reference sequence). Trimming pared 2 bases from V and 5 bases from J, leaving 11 bases between. Followed longitudinally, the Seattle patients had been enrolled during active infection. Sample: peripheral blood. The chain combines TRBV7-9 with TRBJ2-3, with a weak D call TRBD2 (6 bases). The origin of this receptor is a man older than 75 with COVID-19, enrolled during active disease. This chain's CDR3 is CASSLPLGGDTQYF. The CDR3 DNA sequence: TGTGCCAGCAGCTTACCCCTCGGGGGAGATACGCAGTATTTT.